A selection of T cell receptor beta chains follows, all from one sample in a study of blood T cell repertoires in COVID-19. This table comes from immunoSEQ multiplex PCR, and its TCRdb copy is limited to in-frame clones, with some not included. The profile covers about 200,000 clones, with roughly nine tenths appearing a single time and 0.82% taken by the ten largest. Sequenced material: peripheral blood. These receptor sequences come from a man aged 55 to 70 with COVID-19, enrolled during active disease. Each CDR3 is given with its conserved first and last residue. Each record gives: D gene, J gene, clone size, V gene, CDR3 DNA, CDR3 protein. D genes are given only for firm matches. The size field is filled for only some rows; it gives once, few, many or a size class.

d_gene: -
j_gene: TRBJ2-2
abundance: -
v_gene: TRBV5-1
CDR3nt: TGCGCCAGCAGCCCCCGGGGTAGCGGCGTAGGCCGGGAGCTGTTTTTT
CDR3aa: CASSPRGSGVGRELFF

d_gene: -
j_gene: TRBJ1-2
abundance: -
v_gene: TRBV27
CDR3nt: TGTGCCAGCACGCCCGGGTTGGGTAACTATGGCTACACCTTC
CDR3aa: CASTPGLGNYGYTF

d_gene: -
j_gene: TRBJ1-5
abundance: -
v_gene: TRBV2
CDR3nt: TGTGCCAGCAGTGAAATAAGCGGTAATCAGCCCCAGCATTTT
CDR3aa: CASSEISGNQPQHF

d_gene: -
j_gene: TRBJ1-4
abundance: -
v_gene: TRBV4-3
CDR3nt: TGCGCCAGCAGCCAGCGGCCGATACCTAATGAAAAACTGTTTTTT
CDR3aa: CASSQRPIPNEKLFF

d_gene: TRBD1
j_gene: TRBJ1-2
abundance: -
v_gene: TRBV6-5
CDR3nt: TGTGCCAGCAGGGGACAGGGGCGGAACTATGGCTACACCTTC
CDR3aa: CASRGQGRNYGYTF

d_gene: -
j_gene: TRBJ2-2
abundance: -
v_gene: TRBV19
CDR3nt: TGTGCCAGTAGTATTTACGGGTCGGTATTCACCGGGGAGCTGTTTTTT
CDR3aa: CASSIYGSVFTGELFF

d_gene: -
j_gene: TRBJ2-2
abundance: few
v_gene: TRBV7-9
CDR3nt: TGTGCCAGCAGCTTTAGCACCACCGGGGAGCTGTTTTTT
CDR3aa: CASSFSTTGELFF

d_gene: -
j_gene: TRBJ1-3
abundance: -
v_gene: TRBV2
CDR3nt: TGTGCCAGCAGTGTGACAACTGGAAACACCATATATTTT
CDR3aa: CASSVTTGNTIYF

d_gene: TRBD1
j_gene: TRBJ2-3
abundance: -
v_gene: TRBV27
CDR3nt: TGTGCCAGCAGTGAGACAGGGAGAGATACGCAGTATTTT
CDR3aa: CASSETGRDTQYF

d_gene: TRBD2
j_gene: TRBJ2-2
abundance: once
v_gene: TRBV3-1/TRBV3-2
CDR3nt: TGTGCCAGCAGCCAACTACCCGGGACTAGCGGGAACACCGGGGAGCTGTTTTTT
CDR3aa: CASSQLPGTSGNTGELFF

d_gene: -
j_gene: TRBJ2-1
abundance: -
v_gene: TRBV20-1
CDR3nt: TGCAGTGCTAGTCGGGATTACTCCAATGAGCAGTTCTTC
CDR3aa: CSASRDYSNEQFF

d_gene: TRBD1
j_gene: TRBJ2-4
abundance: -
v_gene: TRBV5-1
CDR3nt: TGCGCCAGCAGGCCGGGACAGGGCTTGGCCAAAAACATTCAGTACTTC
CDR3aa: CASRPGQGLAKNIQYF

d_gene: TRBD2
j_gene: TRBJ2-3
abundance: -
v_gene: TRBV19
CDR3nt: TGTGCCAGTAGCGGGACTAGCGGGAGGGCCGGTACAGCGGCAGATACGCAGTATTTT
CDR3aa: CASSGTSGRAGTAADTQYF

d_gene: TRBD1
j_gene: TRBJ2-2
abundance: -
v_gene: TRBV5-1
CDR3nt: TGCGCCAGGCCCGACGGGACAGGGGATTTCACCGGGGAGCTGTTTTTT
CDR3aa: CARPDGTGDFTGELFF

d_gene: TRBD1
j_gene: TRBJ2-2
abundance: -
v_gene: TRBV6-5
CDR3nt: TGTGCCAGCAGTCCCCCGGGACAGGGGTCCGGGGAGCTGTTTTTT
CDR3aa: CASSPPGQGSGELFF